This T cell receptor beta chain emerged from a study of T cell clonality in common variable immunodeficiency. Study-level results: Reportedly, TCR beta sequences from common variable immunodeficiency showed fewer deletions and N-nucleotide insertions. Compared with healthy controls, CVID subjects showed increased TCRbeta clonality, mostly in about a third.

With 1 base removed from V and 5 bases from J, the gap between germline ends came to 11 bases. The germline gives CDR1 GTSNPN, CDR2 SVGIG (reference sequence). The CDR3 extends over 13 amino acids. This clone was detected many times. The antigen is undetermined. The CDR3 extends 3 residues past the end of the read, so its final part is completed from the germline J gene. Method: immunoSEQ multiplex PCR; TCRdb's copy keeps in-frame clones and lacks some. The sample has 30,000 to 40,000 clones, none seen only once; the top ten hold approximately 9.4%. This chain links TRBV30 with TRBJ2-5, with D perhaps matching TRBD1 (7 bases). Sample: peripheral blood mononuclear cells. This TCR was sampled from a person aged 18 to 75 in good health. CDR3 sequence reads: CAWSEGAGETQYF. The covered CDR3 bases are TGTGCCTGGAGTGAGGGGGCGGGGGAGACC.